This TCR beta chain was recovered during a study of cytomegalovirus exposure and HLA in healthy donors. Study conclusions and caveats: The authors assumed roughly uniform sequencing depth across donors for presence/absence analyses. The analysis excluded some indistinguishable V segments, including TRBV6-2 and TRBV6-3.

The CDR3 extends over 16 amino acids. CDR1 is SGHRS, CDR2 YFSETQ, per germline. Trimming took 4 bases from V and 4 from J; bases not matched to a gene: 13. This clone was recorded once. Its specificity is unknown. The PCR used 60 Vbeta and 13 Jbeta primers. Assay: immunoSEQ multiplex PCR; the TCRdb copy retains only in-frame clones and omits some. Here the sample spans about 120,000 clones, 65% to 80% being singletons. Material for sequencing was PBMCs. The sequence derives from a woman in her 40s in good health and CMV-seropositive. The chain carries TRBV5-1 and TRBJ1-2; 7 bases are shared with TRBD1. DNA for the CDR3: TGCGCCAGCAGCCGCGGACAAGAGGGGGCTGGCTATGGCTACACCTTC. Protein product: CASSRGQEGAGYGYTF.